A selection of T cell receptor beta chains follows, all from one sample in a study of T-cell reconstitution after alpha-beta-depleted transplantation in children. MiXCR, run by TCRdb on the PCR reads, gives a single entry per CDR3 protein. The sample holds around 490,000 distinct CDR3 sequences, roughly an eighth seen once. This sample comprised PBMCs, mostly from graft donor cells, obtained 180 days after TCRalphabeta/CD19-depleted stem cell transplant. All receptors derive from a female patient between 2 and 15 years old who had a stem cell transplant for aplastic anemia, so the T cells may come from the graft donor. Each CDR3 is given with its conserved first and last residue. The D gene is left open where the match is weak. Size tells how often a clone was seen (once, few, many) or the class of an expanded clone, and some rows leave it out.

abundance: few
j_gene: TRBJ2-3
v_gene: TRBV25-1
d_gene: .
CDR3aa: CASSQGDGLAQYF
CDR3nt: TGTGCCAGCAGTCAAGGGGATGGGTTGGCGCAGTATTTT

abundance: few
j_gene: TRBJ1-1
v_gene: TRBV20-1
d_gene: .
CDR3aa: CSAPGHRGQNTEAFF
CDR3nt: TGCAGTGCTCCTGGACATAGGGGACAGAACACTGAAGCTTTCTTT

abundance: .
j_gene: TRBJ2-7
v_gene: TRBV9
d_gene: TRBD2
CDR3aa: CASSVGLAGAEQYF
CDR3nt: TGTGCCAGCAGCGTAGGACTAGCGGGAGCTGAGCAGTACTTC

abundance: few
j_gene: TRBJ1-5
v_gene: TRBV7-6
d_gene: TRBD1
CDR3aa: CASSAGGRGRDQPQHF
CDR3nt: TGTGCCAGCAGCGCCGGCGGCAGGGGGCGGGATCAGCCCCAGCATTTT

abundance: few
j_gene: TRBJ2-3
v_gene: TRBV6-2/TRBV6-3
d_gene: .
CDR3aa: CASSLTPGRDTDTQYF
CDR3nt: TGTGCCAGCAGTTTGACACCAGGCAGGGACACAGATACGCAGTATTTT

abundance: few
j_gene: TRBJ1-4
v_gene: TRBV20-1
d_gene: TRBD1
CDR3aa: CSARDPRDSNEKLFF
CDR3nt: TGCAGTGCTAGAGATCCCCGGGACAGTAATGAAAAACTGTTTTTT

abundance: .
j_gene: TRBJ1-1
v_gene: TRBV2
d_gene: .
CDR3aa: CASMGTRGIEAFF
CDR3nt: TGTGCCAGCATGGGAACACGGGGGATTGAAGCTTTCTTT

abundance: .
j_gene: TRBJ1-5
v_gene: TRBV21-1
d_gene: .
CDR3aa: CASHENSNQPQHF
CDR3nt: TGTGCCAGCCATGAGAATAGCAATCAGCCCCAGCATTTT

abundance: few
j_gene: TRBJ2-7
v_gene: TRBV11-2
d_gene: TRBD1
CDR3aa: CASSRGQGIYEQYF
CDR3nt: TGTGCCAGCAGCCGGGGACAGGGGATTTACGAGCAGTACTTC

abundance: few
j_gene: TRBJ2-6
v_gene: TRBV12-3/TRBV12-4
d_gene: .
CDR3aa: CASSLPGYFSGANVLTF
CDR3nt: TGTGCCAGCAGTTTACCCGGGTACTTCTCTGGGGCCAACGTCCTGACTTTC

abundance: .
j_gene: TRBJ1-6
v_gene: TRBV7-8
d_gene: TRBD1
CDR3aa: CASSLEQGHNSPLHF
CDR3nt: TGTGCCAGCAGCTTAGAACAGGGGCATAATTCACCCCTCCACTTT

abundance: few
j_gene: TRBJ2-6
v_gene: TRBV20-1
d_gene: TRBD1
CDR3aa: CSARGTVASGANVLTF
CDR3nt: TGCAGTGCTAGGGGGACAGTTGCCTCTGGGGCCAACGTCCTGACTTTC

abundance: .
j_gene: TRBJ2-5
v_gene: TRBV7-9
d_gene: .
CDR3aa: CASSLPQGRSETQYF
CDR3nt: TGTGCCAGCAGCTTACCGCAGGGCCGATCGGAGACCCAGTACTTC

abundance: .
j_gene: TRBJ1-2
v_gene: TRBV29-1
d_gene: .
CDR3aa: CSGRGGSGYTF
CDR3nt: TGCAGCGGGCGAGGGGGGTCTGGCTACACCTTC

abundance: few
j_gene: TRBJ1-5
v_gene: TRBV20-1
d_gene: .
CDR3aa: CSAQIQGIGQNQPQHF
CDR3nt: TGCAGTGCGCAGATTCAGGGGATCGGGCAAAATCAGCCCCAGCATTTT

abundance: few
j_gene: TRBJ1-1
v_gene: TRBV12-3/TRBV12-4
d_gene: .
CDR3aa: CASSPFAGGAEAFF
CDR3nt: TGTGCCAGCAGTCCATTTGCTGGGGGCGCTGAAGCTTTCTTT

abundance: few
j_gene: TRBJ2-3
v_gene: TRBV28
d_gene: .
CDR3aa: CASSLDPMDTQYF
CDR3nt: TGTGCCAGCAGCCTAGACCCCATGGATACGCAGTATTTT

abundance: many
j_gene: TRBJ2-3
v_gene: TRBV20-1
d_gene: TRBD1
CDR3aa: CSAREGLGQEADTQYF
CDR3nt: TGCAGTGCTAGAGAGGGGCTGGGACAGGAAGCAGATACGCAGTATTTT

abundance: .
j_gene: TRBJ1-2
v_gene: TRBV7-2
d_gene: .
CDR3aa: CASSLGRAGNGYTF
CDR3nt: TGTGCCAGCAGCTTAGGCCGGGCAGGGAATGGCTACACCTTC

abundance: .
j_gene: TRBJ2-1
v_gene: TRBV7-2
d_gene: .
CDR3aa: CASSSPGQKNEQFF
CDR3nt: TGTGCCAGCAGCTCCCCCGGACAGAAGAATGAGCAGTTCTTC

abundance: .
j_gene: TRBJ2-5
v_gene: TRBV4-3
d_gene: TRBD2
CDR3aa: CASSQLWRERETQYF
CDR3nt: TGCGCCAGCAGCCAGTTATGGCGGGAGAGGGAGACCCAGTACTTC

abundance: few
j_gene: TRBJ1-5
v_gene: TRBV6-2/TRBV6-3
d_gene: .
CDR3aa: CASSLRIPRIGIQPQHF
CDR3nt: TGTGCCAGCAGCCTCCGGATCCCAAGGATCGGTATTCAGCCCCAGCATTTT

abundance: few
j_gene: TRBJ2-2
v_gene: TRBV27
d_gene: TRBD2
CDR3aa: CASSFPSPGVAGVSGELFF
CDR3nt: TGTGCCAGCAGTTTTCCTTCCCCGGGGGTAGCGGGAGTTTCCGGGGAGCTGTTTTTT

abundance: .
j_gene: TRBJ2-1
v_gene: TRBV18
d_gene: .
CDR3aa: CASSPLGHSNNEQFF
CDR3nt: TGTGCCAGCTCACCCCTGGGACACTCGAACAATGAGCAGTTCTTC

abundance: .
j_gene: TRBJ1-3
v_gene: TRBV29-1
d_gene: .
CDR3aa: CSVGGPGNTIYF
CDR3nt: TGCAGCGTTGGCGGGCCTGGAAACACCATATATTTT

abundance: few
j_gene: TRBJ2-4
v_gene: TRBV20-1
d_gene: .
CDR3aa: CSARMASELTKNIQYF
CDR3nt: TGCAGTGCTAGGATGGCTAGCGAGTTGACCAAAAACATTCAGTACTTC

abundance: many
j_gene: TRBJ2-3
v_gene: TRBV9
d_gene: .
CDR3aa: CASSAQGGGETQYF
CDR3nt: TGTGCCAGCAGCGCGCAGGGAGGAGGGGAAACGCAGTATTTT

abundance: .
j_gene: TRBJ2-2
v_gene: TRBV7-9
d_gene: .
CDR3aa: CASSLEVNTGELFF
CDR3nt: TGTGCCAGCAGCTTAGAAGTTAACACCGGGGAGCTGTTTTTT

abundance: few
j_gene: TRBJ1-6
v_gene: TRBV7-2
d_gene: .
CDR3aa: CASSLVTDPLNSPLHF
CDR3nt: TGTGCCAGCAGCTTGGTGACAGACCCACTAAATTCACCCCTCCACTTT

abundance: many
j_gene: TRBJ2-5
v_gene: TRBV7-9
d_gene: TRBD1
CDR3aa: CASSLGTGVQETQYF
CDR3nt: TGTGCCAGCAGCTTAGGGACAGGGGTACAAGAGACCCAGTACTTC

abundance: few
j_gene: TRBJ1-2
v_gene: TRBV12-3/TRBV12-4
d_gene: .
CDR3aa: CASSLFGLHTF
CDR3nt: TGTGCCAGCAGTTTATTCGGTCTACACACCTTC

abundance: .
j_gene: TRBJ2-7
v_gene: TRBV18
d_gene: .
CDR3aa: CASSPSGRPQGEQYF
CDR3nt: TGTGCCAGCTCACCGTCGGGTAGGCCCCAGGGCGAGCAGTACTTC

abundance: few
j_gene: TRBJ2-1
v_gene: TRBV9
d_gene: TRBD2
CDR3aa: CASSAGQPGLAGVMNNEQFF
CDR3nt: TGTGCCAGCAGCGCGGGACAGCCGGGACTAGCGGGAGTCATGAACAATGAGCAGTTCTTC

abundance: .
j_gene: TRBJ1-1
v_gene: TRBV19
d_gene: .
CDR3aa: CASTLAGKAFF
CDR3nt: TGTGCCAGTACCCTTGCCGGGAAAGCTTTCTTT

abundance: few
j_gene: TRBJ2-1
v_gene: TRBV7-2
d_gene: TRBD1
CDR3aa: CASSSRQGTTYNEQFF
CDR3nt: TGTGCCAGCAGCTCCCGACAGGGGACGACCTACAATGAGCAGTTCTTC

abundance: many
j_gene: TRBJ2-2
v_gene: TRBV12-3/TRBV12-4
d_gene: .
CDR3aa: CASRDQGSGELFF
CDR3nt: TGTGCCAGCAGGGACCAGGGGTCCGGGGAGCTGTTTTTT

abundance: .
j_gene: TRBJ2-1
v_gene: TRBV10-3
d_gene: TRBD2
CDR3aa: CAISRSGTSGRNNNEQFF
CDR3nt: TGTGCCATCAGTCGTTCCGGGACTAGCGGGAGGAACAACAATGAGCAGTTCTTC

abundance: few
j_gene: TRBJ2-1
v_gene: TRBV4-3
d_gene: TRBD1
CDR3aa: CASSQVTGSDEQFF
CDR3nt: TGCGCCAGCAGCCAAGTGACAGGGAGCGATGAGCAGTTCTTC

abundance: few
j_gene: TRBJ2-5
v_gene: TRBV15
d_gene: .
CDR3aa: CATSRDTSRETQYF
CDR3nt: TGTGCCACCAGCAGAGACACTAGCCGGGAGACCCAGTACTTC

abundance: .
j_gene: TRBJ2-1
v_gene: TRBV28
d_gene: .
CDR3aa: CASTLAPRKNTYNEQFF
CDR3nt: TGTGCCAGCACGCTAGCCCCTAGAAAGAATACGTACAATGAGCAGTTCTTC

abundance: .
j_gene: TRBJ1-4
v_gene: TRBV7-6
d_gene: .
CDR3aa: CASSQGLPNEKLFF
CDR3nt: TGTGCCAGCAGTCAGGGCCTTCCCAATGAAAAACTGTTTTTT

abundance: few
j_gene: TRBJ2-1
v_gene: TRBV3-1
d_gene: .
CDR3aa: CASSQGRFEFF
CDR3nt: TGTGCCAGCAGCCAAGGGCGTTTCGAGTTCTTC

abundance: few
j_gene: TRBJ2-1
v_gene: TRBV7-3
d_gene: .
CDR3aa: CASSLEGPRGVNEQFF
CDR3nt: TGTGCCAGCAGCTTAGAGGGACCCCGCGGGGTCAATGAGCAGTTCTTC

abundance: .
j_gene: TRBJ2-1
v_gene: TRBV19
d_gene: .
CDR3aa: CASSIGNRYNEQFF
CDR3nt: TGTGCCAGTAGTATAGGGAATCGCTACAATGAGCAGTTCTTC

abundance: few
j_gene: TRBJ2-5
v_gene: TRBV20-1
d_gene: TRBD1
CDR3aa: CSAPGTGTQETQYF
CDR3nt: TGCAGTGCGCCCGGGACAGGGACCCAAGAGACCCAGTACTTC

abundance: .
j_gene: TRBJ2-2
v_gene: TRBV2
d_gene: .
CDR3aa: CAGRSVADANTGELFF
CDR3nt: TGTGCCGGCAGGTCTGTAGCGGACGCGAACACCGGGGAGCTGTTTTTT

abundance: .
j_gene: TRBJ1-3
v_gene: TRBV20-1
d_gene: .
CDR3aa: CSAPPTGTARGNTIYF
CDR3nt: TGCAGTGCACCTCCTACCGGGACGGCTCGCGGAAACACCATATATTTT

abundance: few
j_gene: TRBJ2-1
v_gene: TRBV28
d_gene: TRBD2
CDR3aa: CASSFGGLAGTGVRNEQFF
CDR3nt: TGTGCCAGCAGTTTCGGGGGACTAGCGGGAACCGGAGTTCGGAATGAGCAGTTCTTC

abundance: .
j_gene: TRBJ2-1
v_gene: TRBV28
d_gene: TRBD1
CDR3aa: CASSFSGRGTYNEQFF
CDR3nt: TGTGCCAGCAGTTTCTCCGGCAGGGGGACCTACAATGAGCAGTTCTTC

abundance: .
j_gene: TRBJ2-2
v_gene: TRBV12-3/TRBV12-4
d_gene: .
CDR3aa: CASRRGGDGELFF
CDR3nt: TGTGCCAGCAGAAGAGGGGGTGACGGGGAGCTGTTTTTT

abundance: .
j_gene: TRBJ1-1
v_gene: TRBV15
d_gene: .
CDR3aa: CAITATPGLNTEAFF
CDR3nt: TGTGCCATCACGGCTACACCGGGGCTGAACACTGAAGCTTTCTTT